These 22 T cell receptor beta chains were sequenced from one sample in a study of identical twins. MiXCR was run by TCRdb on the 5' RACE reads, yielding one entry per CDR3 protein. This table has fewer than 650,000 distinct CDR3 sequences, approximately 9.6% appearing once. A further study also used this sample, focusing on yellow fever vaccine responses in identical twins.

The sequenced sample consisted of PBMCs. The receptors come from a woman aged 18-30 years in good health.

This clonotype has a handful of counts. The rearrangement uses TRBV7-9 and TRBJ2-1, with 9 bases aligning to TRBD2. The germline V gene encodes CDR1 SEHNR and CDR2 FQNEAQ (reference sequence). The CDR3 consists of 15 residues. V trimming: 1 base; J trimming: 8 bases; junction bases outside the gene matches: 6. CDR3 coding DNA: TGTGCCAGCAGCTTAGTAATAGCGGGAGAATATGAGCAGTTCTTC. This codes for CASSLVIAGEYEQFF.

This CDR3 is CASSYSKTSGGEETQYF. The CDR3 bases are TGTGCCAGCAGTTACTCGAAGACTAGCGGGGGGGAGGAGACCCAGTACTTC. The chain recombines TRBV6-5 with TRBJ2-5; 14 bases match TRBD2. J was trimmed by 5 bases and V by 0 bases; bases with no gene match: 5. The CDR3 loop spans 17 amino acids. CDR1 is MNHEY, CDR2 SVGAGI, per germline.

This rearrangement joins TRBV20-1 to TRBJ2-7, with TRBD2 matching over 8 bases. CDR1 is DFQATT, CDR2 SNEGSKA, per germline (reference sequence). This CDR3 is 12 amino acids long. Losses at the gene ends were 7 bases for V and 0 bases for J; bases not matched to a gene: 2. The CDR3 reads CSVAGLSYEQYF. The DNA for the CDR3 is TGCAGTGTAGCGGGGCTCTCCTACGAGCAGTACTTC.

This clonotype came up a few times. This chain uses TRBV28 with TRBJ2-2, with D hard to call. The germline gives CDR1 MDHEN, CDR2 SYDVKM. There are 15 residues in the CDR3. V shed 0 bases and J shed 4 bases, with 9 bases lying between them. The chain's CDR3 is CASSLWSRSTGELFF. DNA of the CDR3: TGTGCCAGCAGTTTATGGTCCAGGTCCACCGGGGAGCTGTTTTTT.

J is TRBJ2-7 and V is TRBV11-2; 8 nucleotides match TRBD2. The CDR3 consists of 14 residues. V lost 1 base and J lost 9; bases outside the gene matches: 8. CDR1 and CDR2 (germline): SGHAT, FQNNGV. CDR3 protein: CASSLASVAGRQYF. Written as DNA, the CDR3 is TGTGCCAGCAGCTTAGCATCCGTAGCGGGGAGGCAGTACTTC. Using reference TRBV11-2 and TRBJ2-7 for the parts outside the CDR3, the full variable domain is EAGVAQSPRYKIIEKRQSVAFWCNPISGHATLYWYQQILGQGPKLLIQFQNNGVVDDSQLPKDRFSAERLKGVDSTLKIQPAKLEDSAVYLCASSLASVAGRQYFGPGTRLTVT.

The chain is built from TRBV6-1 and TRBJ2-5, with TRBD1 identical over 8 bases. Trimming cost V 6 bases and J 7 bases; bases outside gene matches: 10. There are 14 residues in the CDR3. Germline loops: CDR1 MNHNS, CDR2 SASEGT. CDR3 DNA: TGTGCCAGCAGCTCCGGGACAGGAGGGGTGACCCAGTACTTC. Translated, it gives CASSSGTGGVTQYF.

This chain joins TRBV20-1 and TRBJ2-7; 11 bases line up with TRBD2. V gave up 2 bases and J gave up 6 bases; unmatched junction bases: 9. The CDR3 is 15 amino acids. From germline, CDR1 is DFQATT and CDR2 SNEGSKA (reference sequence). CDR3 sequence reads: CSARLLLAGAFEQYF. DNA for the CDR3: TGCAGTGCTAGACTGTTACTAGCGGGAGCGTTCGAGCAGTACTTC.

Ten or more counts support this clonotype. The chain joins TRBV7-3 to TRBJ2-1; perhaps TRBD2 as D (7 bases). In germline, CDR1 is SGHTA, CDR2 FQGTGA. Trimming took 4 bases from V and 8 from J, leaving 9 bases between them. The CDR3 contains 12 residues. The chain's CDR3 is CASSWGGHEQFF. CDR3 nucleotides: TGTGCCAGCAGCTGGGGGGGCCATGAGCAGTTCTTC.

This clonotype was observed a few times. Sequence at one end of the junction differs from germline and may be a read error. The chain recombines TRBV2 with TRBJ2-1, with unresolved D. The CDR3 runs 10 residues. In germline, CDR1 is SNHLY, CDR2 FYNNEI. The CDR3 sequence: CGSKYNEQFF. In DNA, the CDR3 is TGTGGCAGCAAATACAATGAGCAGTTCTTC.

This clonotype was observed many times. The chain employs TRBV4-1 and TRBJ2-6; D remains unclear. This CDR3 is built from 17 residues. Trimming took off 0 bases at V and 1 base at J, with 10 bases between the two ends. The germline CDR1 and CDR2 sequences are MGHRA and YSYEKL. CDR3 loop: CASSQDRRWSGANVLTF. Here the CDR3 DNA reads TGCGCCAGCAGCCAAGATAGACGGTGGTCTGGGGCCAACGTCCTGACTTTC.

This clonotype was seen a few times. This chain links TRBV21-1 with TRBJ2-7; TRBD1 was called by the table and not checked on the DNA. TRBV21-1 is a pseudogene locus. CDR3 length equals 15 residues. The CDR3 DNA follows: TGTGCCAGCAGCAACTTACCAAAACAGGCCCCCGAGCAGTACTTC. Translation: CASSNLPKQAPEQYF.

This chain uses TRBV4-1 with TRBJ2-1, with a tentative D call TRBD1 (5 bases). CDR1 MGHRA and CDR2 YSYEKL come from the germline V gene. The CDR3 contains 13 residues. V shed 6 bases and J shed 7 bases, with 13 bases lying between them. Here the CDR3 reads CASRSKGNNEQFF. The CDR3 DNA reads TGCGCCAGCAGATCTAAGGGGAATAATGAGCAGTTCTTC.

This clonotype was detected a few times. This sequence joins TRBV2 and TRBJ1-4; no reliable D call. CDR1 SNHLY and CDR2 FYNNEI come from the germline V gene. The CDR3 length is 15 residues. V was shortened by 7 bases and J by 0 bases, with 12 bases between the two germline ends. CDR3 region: CASKIEAATNEKLFF. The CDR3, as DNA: TGTGCCAGCAAGATCGAGGCGGCAACTAATGAAAAACTGTTTTTT.

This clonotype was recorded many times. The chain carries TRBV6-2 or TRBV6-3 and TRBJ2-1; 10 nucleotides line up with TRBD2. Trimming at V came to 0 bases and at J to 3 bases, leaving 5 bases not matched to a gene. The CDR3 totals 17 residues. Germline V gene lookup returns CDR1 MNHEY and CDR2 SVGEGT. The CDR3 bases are TGTGCCAGCAGTTACTCGCCCACTAGCGGGGTCTACAATGAGCAGTTCTTC. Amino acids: CASSYSPTSGVYNEQFF.

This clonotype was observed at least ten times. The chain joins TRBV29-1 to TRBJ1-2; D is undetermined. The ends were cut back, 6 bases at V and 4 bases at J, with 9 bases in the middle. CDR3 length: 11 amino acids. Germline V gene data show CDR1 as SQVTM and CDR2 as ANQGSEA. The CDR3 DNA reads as TGCAGCGTGGAGGGTGGCTATGGCTACACCTTC. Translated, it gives CSVEGGYGYTF.

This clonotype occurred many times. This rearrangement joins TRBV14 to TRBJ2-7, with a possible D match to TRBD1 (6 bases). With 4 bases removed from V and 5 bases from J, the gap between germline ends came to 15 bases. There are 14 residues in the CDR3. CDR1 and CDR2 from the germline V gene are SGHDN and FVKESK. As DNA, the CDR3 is TGTGCCAGCAGCCGTGTACAGGGTTTCAACGAGCAGTACTTC. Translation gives CASSRVQGFNEQYF.

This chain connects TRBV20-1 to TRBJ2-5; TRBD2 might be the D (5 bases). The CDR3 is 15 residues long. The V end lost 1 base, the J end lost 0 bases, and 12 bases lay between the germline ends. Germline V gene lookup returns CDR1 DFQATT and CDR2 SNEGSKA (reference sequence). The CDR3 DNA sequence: TGCAGTGCTAGAGCGGACTTCTCGTACCAAGAGACCCAGTACTTC. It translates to CSARADFSYQETQYF.

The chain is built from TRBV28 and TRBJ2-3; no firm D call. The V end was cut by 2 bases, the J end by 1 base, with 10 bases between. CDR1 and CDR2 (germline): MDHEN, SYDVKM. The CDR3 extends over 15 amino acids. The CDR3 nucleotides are TGTGCCAGCAGTTTACTGGGCCTTGGCACAGATACGCAGTATTTT. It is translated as CASSLLGLGTDTQYF.

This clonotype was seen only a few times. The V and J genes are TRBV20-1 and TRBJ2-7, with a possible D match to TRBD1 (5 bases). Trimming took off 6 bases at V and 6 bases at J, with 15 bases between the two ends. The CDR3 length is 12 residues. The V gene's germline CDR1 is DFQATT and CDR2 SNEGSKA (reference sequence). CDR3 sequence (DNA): TGCAGTGCGACCCGCAGGGTTGGCGAGCAGTACTTC. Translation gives CSATRRVGEQYF.

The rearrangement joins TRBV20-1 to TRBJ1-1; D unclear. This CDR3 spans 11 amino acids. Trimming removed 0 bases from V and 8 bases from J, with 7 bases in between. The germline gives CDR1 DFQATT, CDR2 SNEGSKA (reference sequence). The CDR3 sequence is CSARDGGEAFF. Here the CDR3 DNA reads TGCAGTGCTAGAGATGGAGGGGAAGCTTTCTTT.

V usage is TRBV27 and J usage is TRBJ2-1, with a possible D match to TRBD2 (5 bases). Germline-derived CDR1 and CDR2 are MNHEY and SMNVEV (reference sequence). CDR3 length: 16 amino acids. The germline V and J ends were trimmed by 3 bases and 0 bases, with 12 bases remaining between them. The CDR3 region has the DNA TGTGCCAGCAGTTTTCAAGCGGCGAGCTCCTACAATGAGCAGTTCTTC. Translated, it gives CASSFQAASSYNEQFF.

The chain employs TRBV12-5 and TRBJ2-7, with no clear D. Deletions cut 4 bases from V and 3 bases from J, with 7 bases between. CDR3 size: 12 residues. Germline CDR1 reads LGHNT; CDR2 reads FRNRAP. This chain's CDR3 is CASGWDYYEQYF. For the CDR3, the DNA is TGTGCTAGTGGTTGGGATTACTACGAGCAGTACTTC. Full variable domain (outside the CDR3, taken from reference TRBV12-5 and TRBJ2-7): DARVTQTPRHKVTEMGQEVTMRCQPILGHNTVFWYRQTMMQGLELLAYFRNRAPLDDSGMPKDRFSAEMPDATLATLKIQPSEPRDSAVYFCASGWDYYEQYFGPGTRLTVT.